This T cell receptor beta chain appears in the sequencing data of a study of blood T cell repertoires in COVID-19 (dated by TCRdb to 2018 to 2020). Broadly, across the study: Samples from collaborators originated in the United States, Italy and Spain and spanned both the acute and convalescent phases of COVID-19. The prospective study material was composed of cDNA or gDNA derived from T cells, B-cell-depleted T cells, or PBMCs. The dataset comprised deeply sampled blood TCRbeta repertoires from subjects exposed to, actively infected with, or recovered from COVID-19. The repertoires were released in a freely available public database intended as a resource for research on the immune response to SARS-CoV-2. The samples were drawn from the first 160 participants of the ongoing ImmuneRACE study and from over a thousand subjects provided by 6 global collaborators. The sample metadata nearly always contained a de-identified subject ID, COVID-19 status, age in years and sex. HLA class I and class II types, where available, came from metadata supplied by the sample provider rather than from assay-based typing. What the authors observed across the whole study: The quantity of clinical and demographic metadata differed by source and by participant and was supplied without curation.

Each collaborating institution followed its own protocols to collect whole blood in K2EDTA tubes. Collaborator samples were shipped for TCRbeta analysis as frozen whole blood, isolated PBMCs, or DNA extracted from either sample type. TCRbeta CDR3 regions were amplified from genomic DNA using the immunoSEQ Assay, a bias-controlled multiplex PCR. As for the authors' bioinformatics: The number of nucleated cells in each sample was estimated by amplification of reference gene primers within the assay. Sequence reads were collapsed and filtered to measure the absolute abundance of every unique TCRbeta CDR3 rearrangement. For each sample, productive Simpson clonality was calculated by taking the square root of Simpson's diversity index across productive rearrangements. TCRdb re-hosts the immuneACCESS table, in-frame sequences only. Its copies lack some clones; in the studies checked, an unresolved V gene accounts for under half of them, and the cause for the rest is not known. V and J calls plus clone size are reproduced from that table; the DNA served to infer D and trimming. This sample holds under 200,000 clones; roughly 86% were observed only once. The top ten hold around 3.5% of the sample.

Via the germline V gene (reference sequence), CDR1 is SGHKS and CDR2 YYEKEE. The CDR3 runs 14 residues from the cysteine to the phenylalanine. The retained sequence is limited to the CDR3, 42 bases, with the frame set at the first base. V is shortened by 1 base, J by 0 bases, and the region joining them spans 4 bases. Points on this clone: This receptor's antigen is unknown. No much larger clonotype is one base removed from it; base qualities were not supplied.

This chain is built from TRBV5-5 and TRBJ1-4, with the D gene not confidently named. Sequenced sample: peripheral blood. The sequence was obtained from a man aged 65 to 85 with acute or convalescent COVID-19. The DNA is as follows: TGTGCCAGCAGCTTGCTAACAACTAATGAAAAACTGTTTTTT. Translation gives CASSLLTTNEKLFF.